This entry lists 10 T cell receptor beta chains sequenced from one sample in a study of T cell changes during pregnancy in multiple sclerosis. Data came from immunoSEQ multiplex PCR; TCRdb stores just in-frame clones and leaves some out. The sample contains some 140,000 clones, about 95% of which appear only once. The specimen comprised peripheral blood, sampled after pregnancy. The receptors originated from a female donor with multiple sclerosis, enrolled in a pregnancy study.

The chain is built from TRBV6-5 and TRBJ1-4; maybe TRBD1 (5 bases). This CDR3 comprises 11 residues. The V end lost 4 bases, the J end lost 12 bases, and 9 bases lay between the germline ends. Germline values: CDR1 MNHEY, CDR2 SVGAGI. This CDR3 reads CASSSGTQLFF. Here the CDR3 DNA reads TGTGCCAGCAGTTCAGGGACTCAACTGTTTTTT.

The rearrangement links TRBV7-9 to TRBJ2-7; possibly TRBD1 for D (6 bases). The CDR3 covers 13 residues. Germline-derived CDR1 and CDR2 are SEHNR and FQNEAQ (reference sequence). Deletions cut 5 bases from V and 5 bases from J, with 13 bases between. CDR3 in DNA: TGTGCCAGCAGCACCCGACAGGAGGACGAGCAGTACTTC. Its protein product is CASSTRQEDEQYF.

This rearrangement joins TRBV30 to TRBJ2-6; tentative D call: TRBD1 (5 bases). With 0 bases removed from V and 1 base from J, the gap between germline ends came to 7 bases. From germline, CDR1 is GTSNPN and CDR2 SVGIG (reference sequence). The CDR3 has 15 amino acids. CDR3 in amino acids: CAWSVRGSGANVLTF. The CDR3 region has the DNA TGTGCCTGGAGTGTAAGGGGATCTGGGGCCAACGTCCTGACTTTC.

V usage is TRBV5-4 and J usage is TRBJ1-4; 7 nucleotides match TRBD1. With V trimmed by 4 bases and J by 6 bases, 0 bases remained unmatched. The CDR3 runs 12 residues. Germline lookup yields CDR1 SGHNT and CDR2 YYREEE (reference sequence). DNA of the CDR3: TGTGCCAGCAGCGGGACAGATGAAAAACTGTTTTTT. Translated: CASSGTDEKLFF.

The rearrangement joins TRBV28 to TRBJ2-7; D is unclear. Germline loops: CDR1 MDHEN, CDR2 SYDVKM. V lost 5 bases, J lost 0 bases, and 14 bases lay in between. CDR3 length equals 15 residues. Here the CDR3 DNA reads TGTGCCAGCAGTAGTCTCGACCCTAGCTCCTACGAGCAGTACTTC. Its translation is CASSSLDPSSYEQYF.

This chain joins TRBV19 and TRBJ2-1; a weak D match, TRBD2 (5 bases). Looked up from germline, CDR1 is LNHDA and CDR2 is SQIVND (reference sequence). V shed 9 bases and J shed 2 bases, with 14 bases lying between them. CDR3 length: 14 amino acids. The CDR3 bases are TGTGCCAGCTCTATGAGCGGAGCCTACAATGAGCAGTTCTTC. It encodes CASSMSGAYNEQFF.

The chain links TRBV5-5 to TRBJ2-7; the match to TRBD2 covers 8 bases. With V trimmed by 1 base and J by 2 bases, 5 bases remained unmatched. Germline V gives CDR1 SGHKS, CDR2 YYEKEE (reference sequence). There are 15 residues in the CDR3. The CDR3, as DNA: TGTGCCAGCAGCTTGTCCCGGGAGGGGCCCTACGAGCAGTACTTC. Encoded protein: CASSLSREGPYEQYF. Variable domain in full (rest from reference TRBV5-5 and TRBJ2-7): DAGVTQSPTHLIKTRGQQVTLRCSPISGHKSVSWYQQVLGQGPQFIFQYYEKEERGRGNFPDRFSARQFPNYSSELNVNALLLGDSALYLCASSLSREGPYEQYFGPGTRLTVT.

The rearrangement joins TRBV11-2 to TRBJ1-1; tentative D call: TRBD1 (6 bases). With 4 bases removed from V and 4 bases from J, the gap between germline ends came to 16 bases. The CDR3 consists of 15 residues. Germline V CDR1 and CDR2: SGHAT, FQNNGV. The CDR3 sequence is CASSWDILGSTEAFF. Here the CDR3 DNA reads TGTGCCAGCAGCTGGGACATACTCGGGTCCACTGAAGCTTTCTTT.

The V gene is TRBV30, the J gene TRBJ2-7; D may be TRBD1 (5 bases). Trimming removed 0 bases at V and 3 bases at J, with 21 bases between. This CDR3 spans 17 amino acids. Germline CDR1 is GTSNPN and CDR2 is SVGIG (reference sequence). The CDR3 sequence is CAWSVLIVGRVVYEQYF. CDR3 DNA: TGTGCCTGGAGTGTCCTTATTGTTGGCAGGGTGGTCTACGAGCAGTACTTC. The whole variable domain, filled in from reference TRBV30 and TRBJ2-7, reads SQTIHQWPATLVQPVGSPLSLECTVEGTSNPNLYWYRQAAGRGLQLLFYSVGIGQISSEVPQNLSASRPQDRQFILSSKKLLLSDSGFYLCAWSVLIVGRVVYEQYFGPGTRLTVT.

DNA for the CDR3: TGTGCCAGTAGTCCGGGACTAGGGTTGATGGAGGAGCTGTTTTTT. Translation: CASSPGLGLMEELFF. The V call is TRBV19, the J call TRBJ2-2; 8 bases map to TRBD2. This CDR3 has 15 amino acids. The V and J ends lost 5 bases and 10 bases, in that order; junction bases with no gene match: 12. Germline V gives CDR1 LNHDA, CDR2 SQIVND (reference sequence).